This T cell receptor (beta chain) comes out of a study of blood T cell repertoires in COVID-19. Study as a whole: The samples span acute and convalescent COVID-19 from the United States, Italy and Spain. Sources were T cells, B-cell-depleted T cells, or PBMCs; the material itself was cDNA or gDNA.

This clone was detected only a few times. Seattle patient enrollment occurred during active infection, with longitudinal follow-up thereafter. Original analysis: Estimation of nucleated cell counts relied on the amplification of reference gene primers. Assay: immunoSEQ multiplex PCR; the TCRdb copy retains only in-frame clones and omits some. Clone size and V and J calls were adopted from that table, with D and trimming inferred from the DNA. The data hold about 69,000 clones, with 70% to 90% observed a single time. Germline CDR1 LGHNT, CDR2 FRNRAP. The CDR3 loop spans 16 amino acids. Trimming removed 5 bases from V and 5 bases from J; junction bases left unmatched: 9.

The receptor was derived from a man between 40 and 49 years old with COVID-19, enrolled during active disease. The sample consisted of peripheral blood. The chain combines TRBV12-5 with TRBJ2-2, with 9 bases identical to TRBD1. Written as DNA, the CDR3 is TGTGCTAGTGGTCTACAGGGGGCACTTCGGACCGGGGAGCTGTTTTTT. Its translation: CASGLQGALRTGELFF.